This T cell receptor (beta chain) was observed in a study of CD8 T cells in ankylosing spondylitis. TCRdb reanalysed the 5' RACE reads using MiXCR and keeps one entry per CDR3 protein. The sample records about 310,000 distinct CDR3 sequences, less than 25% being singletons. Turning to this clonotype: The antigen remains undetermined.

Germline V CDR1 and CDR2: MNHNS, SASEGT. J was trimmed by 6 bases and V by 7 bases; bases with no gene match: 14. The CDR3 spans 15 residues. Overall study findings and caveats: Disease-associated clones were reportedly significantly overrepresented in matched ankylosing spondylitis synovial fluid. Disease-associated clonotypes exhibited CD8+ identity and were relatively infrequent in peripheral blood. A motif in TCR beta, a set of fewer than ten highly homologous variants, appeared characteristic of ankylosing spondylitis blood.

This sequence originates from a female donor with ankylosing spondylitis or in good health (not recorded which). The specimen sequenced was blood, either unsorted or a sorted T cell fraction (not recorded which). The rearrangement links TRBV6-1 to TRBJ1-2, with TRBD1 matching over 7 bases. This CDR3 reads CASTIGARGVNGYTF. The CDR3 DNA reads TGTGCCAGCACTATTGGGGCCAGGGGGGTAAATGGCTACACCTTC.